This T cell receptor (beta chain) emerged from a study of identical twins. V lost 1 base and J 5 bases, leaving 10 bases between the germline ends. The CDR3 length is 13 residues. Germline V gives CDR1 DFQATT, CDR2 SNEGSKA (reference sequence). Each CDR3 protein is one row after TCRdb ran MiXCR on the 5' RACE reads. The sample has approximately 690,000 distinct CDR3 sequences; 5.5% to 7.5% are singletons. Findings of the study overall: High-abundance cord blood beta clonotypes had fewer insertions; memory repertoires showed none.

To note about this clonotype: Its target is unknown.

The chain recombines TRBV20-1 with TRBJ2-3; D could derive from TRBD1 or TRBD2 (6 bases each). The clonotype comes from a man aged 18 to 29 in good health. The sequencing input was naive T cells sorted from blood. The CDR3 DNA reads TGCAGTGCTAGAGCCGGAGGGGGAGATACGCAGTATTTT. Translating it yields CSARAGGGDTQYF.